This T cell receptor (beta chain) was captured in a study of spatial heterogeneity in lung cancer. As for the study in general: An average of more than ten raw reads was observed per unique TCR and UMI combination.

The trim removed 7 bases at V and 0 bases at J, leaving 6 bases unmatched. There are 15 residues in the CDR3. Germline V gene data show CDR1 as LNHDA and CDR2 as SQIVND (reference sequence). TCR cDNA molecules each carried a unique molecular identifier. Each CDR3 protein is one row after TCRdb ran MiXCR on the 5' RACE reads. The profile shows 43,000 or so distinct CDR3 sequences, almost 7% of them singletons. Time point given: sample taken at primary tumor resection. The donor group consisted of over 55 patients who had untreated, early-stage non-small cell lung cancer. Sequencing covered unsorted whole RNA taken from tumor, nontumor lung or frozen PBMC.

This sample comprised PBMCs, obtained at surgery. The V and J genes are TRBV19 and TRBJ2-1; 7 positions agree with TRBD2. This TCR came from a female donor with early-stage non-small cell lung cancer. The CDR3 sequence: CASMGRGDSYNEQFF. As DNA, the CDR3 is TGTGCCAGTATGGGACGGGGGGACTCCTACAATGAGCAGTTCTTC.